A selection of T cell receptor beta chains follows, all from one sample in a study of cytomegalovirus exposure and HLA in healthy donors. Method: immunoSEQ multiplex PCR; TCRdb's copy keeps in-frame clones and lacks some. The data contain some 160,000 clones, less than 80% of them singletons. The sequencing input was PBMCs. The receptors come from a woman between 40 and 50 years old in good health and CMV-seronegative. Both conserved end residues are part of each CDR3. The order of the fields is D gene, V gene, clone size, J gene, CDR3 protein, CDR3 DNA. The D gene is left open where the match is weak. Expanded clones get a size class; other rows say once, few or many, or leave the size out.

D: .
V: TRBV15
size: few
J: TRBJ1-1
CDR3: CATSKVGGTEAFF
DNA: TGTGCCACCAGCAAGGTTGGGGGGACTGAAGCTTTCTTT

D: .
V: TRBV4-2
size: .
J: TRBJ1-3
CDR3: CASSQDRGAGNTIYF
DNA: TGTGCCAGCAGCCAAGATCGGGGGGCTGGAAACACCATATATTTT

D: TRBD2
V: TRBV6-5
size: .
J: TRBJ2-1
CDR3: CASSYRTSGDNEQFF
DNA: TGTGCCAGCAGTTATAGGACTAGCGGGGACAATGAGCAGTTCTTC

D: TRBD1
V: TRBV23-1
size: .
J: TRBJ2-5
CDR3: CASRGAGGRETQYF
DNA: TGCGCCAGCAGAGGGGCAGGGGGCCGGGAGACCCAGTACTTC

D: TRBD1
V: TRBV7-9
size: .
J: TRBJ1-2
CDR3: CASSLGETDRGRDGYTF
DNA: TGTGCCAGCAGCTTAGGGGAGACCGACAGGGGGCGGGATGGCTACACCTTC

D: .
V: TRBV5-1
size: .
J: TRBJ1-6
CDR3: CASSPSQGTNSPLHF
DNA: TGCGCCAGCAGCCCATCCCAGGGTACGAATTCACCCCTCCACTTT

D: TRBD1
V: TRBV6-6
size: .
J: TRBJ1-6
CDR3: CASSYYQGQFNSPLHF
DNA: TGTGCCAGCAGTTACTACCAGGGACAGTTCAATTCACCCCTCCACTTT

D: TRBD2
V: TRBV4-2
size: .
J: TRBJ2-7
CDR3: CASSQELAVTYEQYF
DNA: TGTGCCAGCAGCCAAGAACTAGCGGTGACCTACGAGCAGTACTTC

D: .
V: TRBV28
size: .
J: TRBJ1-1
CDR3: CASSNPTVGMNTEAFF
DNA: TGTGCCAGCAGTAACCCGACAGTGGGGATGAACACTGAAGCTTTCTTT

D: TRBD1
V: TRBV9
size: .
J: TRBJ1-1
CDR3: CASSTRDRGNTEAFF
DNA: TGTGCCAGCAGCACCCGGGACAGGGGTAACACTGAAGCTTTCTTT

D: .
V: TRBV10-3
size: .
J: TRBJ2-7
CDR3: CAISESRPTASLGPYEQYF
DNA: TGTGCCATCAGTGAGTCGAGGCCAACAGCGTCCCTGGGGCCTTACGAGCAGTACTTC

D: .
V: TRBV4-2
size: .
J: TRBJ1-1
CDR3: CASSHLDRLGTEAFF
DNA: TGTGCCAGCAGCCATTTAGACAGGCTAGGGACTGAAGCTTTCTTT

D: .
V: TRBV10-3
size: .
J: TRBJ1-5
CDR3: CATKSGDQGNQPQHF
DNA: TGTGCCACCAAAAGCGGTGACCAAGGCAATCAGCCCCAGCATTTT

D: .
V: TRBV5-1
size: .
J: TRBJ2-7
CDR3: CASSPQGDEQYF
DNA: TGCGCCAGCAGCCCTCAGGGTGACGAGCAGTACTTC

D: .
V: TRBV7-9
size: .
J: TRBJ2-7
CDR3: CASSLTTTYEQYF
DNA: TGTGCCAGCAGCTTGACAACCACCTACGAGCAGTACTTC

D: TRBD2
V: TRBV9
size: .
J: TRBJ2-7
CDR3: CASSEGGGPYEQYF
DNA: TGTGCCAGCTCAGAGGGCGGGGGGCCCTACGAGCAGTACTTC

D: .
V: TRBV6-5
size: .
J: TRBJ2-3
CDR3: CASFDHGGSTDTQYF
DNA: TGTGCCTCATTTGATCATGGGGGGAGCACAGATACGCAGTATTTT

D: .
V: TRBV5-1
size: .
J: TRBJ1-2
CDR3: CASSLNTNYGYTF
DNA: TGCGCCAGCAGCTTGAACACCAACTATGGCTACACCTTC

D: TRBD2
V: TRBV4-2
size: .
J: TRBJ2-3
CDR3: CASSQGGAGGPSTDTQYF
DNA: TGTGCCAGCAGCCAAGGGGGCGCGGGAGGGCCTAGCACAGATACGCAGTATTTT

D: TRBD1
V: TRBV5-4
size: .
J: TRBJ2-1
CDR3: CASSSPDRGSHEQFF
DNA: TGTGCCAGCAGCTCGCCGGACAGGGGTTCCCATGAGCAGTTCTTC

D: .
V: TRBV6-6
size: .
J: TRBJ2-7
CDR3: CASSGKVSLYEQYF
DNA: TGTGCCAGCAGTGGAAAGGTTAGCCTCTACGAGCAGTACTTC

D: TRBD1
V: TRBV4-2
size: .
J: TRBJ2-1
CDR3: CASSPFLGTGGDNEQFF
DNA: TGTGCCAGCAGCCCCTTCCTTGGGACAGGGGGGGACAATGAGCAGTTCTTC

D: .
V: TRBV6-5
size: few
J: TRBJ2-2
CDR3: CASSYGQGQTGELFF
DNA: TGTGCCAGCAGTTACGGGCAGGGGCAGACCGGGGAGCTGTTTTTT

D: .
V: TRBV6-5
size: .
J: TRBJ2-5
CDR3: CASSYSRQVRGTQYF
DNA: TGTGCCAGCAGTTACTCCCGACAGGTTCGCGGGACCCAGTACTTC

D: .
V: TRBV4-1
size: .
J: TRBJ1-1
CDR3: CASSQEVGAGGGTEAFF
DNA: TGCGCCAGCAGCCAAGAAGTCGGGGCTGGGGGGGGAACTGAAGCTTTCTTT

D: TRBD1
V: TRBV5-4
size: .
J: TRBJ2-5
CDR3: CASSFSGQGTEQYF
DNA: TGTGCCAGCAGCTTTTCGGGACAGGGGACTGAGCAGTACTTC

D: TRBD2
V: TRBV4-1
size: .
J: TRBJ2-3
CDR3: CASSLKTSGRGDPTTDTQYF
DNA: TGCGCCAGCAGCTTAAAGACTAGCGGGAGGGGAGACCCCACGACGGATACGCAGTATTTT

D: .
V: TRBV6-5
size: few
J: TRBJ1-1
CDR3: CASTSGTEAFF
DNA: TGTGCCAGCACGTCCGGCACTGAAGCTTTCTTT

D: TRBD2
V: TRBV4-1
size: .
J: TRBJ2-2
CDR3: CASSSTSGGFTGELFF
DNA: TGCGCCAGCAGCTCGACTAGCGGGGGGTTCACCGGGGAGCTGTTTTTT

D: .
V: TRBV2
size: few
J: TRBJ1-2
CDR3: CASIGQNYGYTF
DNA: TGTGCCAGCATCGGACAGAACTATGGCTACACCTTC

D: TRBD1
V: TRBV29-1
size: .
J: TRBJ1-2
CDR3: CSVQGQGNGYTF
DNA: TGCAGCGTCCAGGGACAGGGGAACGGCTACACCTTC

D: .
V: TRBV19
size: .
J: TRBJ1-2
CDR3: CASSIAPELYGYTF
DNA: TGTGCCAGTAGTATAGCCCCCGAGCTCTATGGCTACACCTTC

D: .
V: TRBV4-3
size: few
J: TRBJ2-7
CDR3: CASSQDRSSDLEQYF
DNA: TGCGCCAGCAGCCAAGATCGGTCCAGCGACCTCGAGCAGTACTTC

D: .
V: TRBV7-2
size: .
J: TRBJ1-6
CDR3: CASSLDSSYNSPLHF
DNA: TGTGCTAGCAGCTTAGACAGCTCCTATAATTCACCCCTCCACTTT

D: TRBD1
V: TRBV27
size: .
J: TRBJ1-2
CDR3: CASRSGQGARGYTF
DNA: TGTGCCAGCAGAAGCGGACAGGGGGCGCGGGGCTACACCTTC

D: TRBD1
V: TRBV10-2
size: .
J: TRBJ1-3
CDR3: CASSDRDSFSGNTIYF
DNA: TGCGCCAGCAGTGACCGGGACAGTTTCTCTGGAAACACCATATATTTT

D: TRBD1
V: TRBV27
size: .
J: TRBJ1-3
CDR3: CASSRGGPGNTIYF
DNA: TGTGCCAGCAGCCGAGGGGGCCCCGGAAACACCATATATTTT

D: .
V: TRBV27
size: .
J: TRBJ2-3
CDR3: CASSTRDISTDTQYF
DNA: TGTGCCAGCAGTACCCGGGACATCAGCACAGATACGCAGTATTTT

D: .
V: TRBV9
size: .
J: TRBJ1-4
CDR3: CASGGAGQLFF
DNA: TGTGCCAGCGGGGGGGCAGGGCAACTGTTTTTT

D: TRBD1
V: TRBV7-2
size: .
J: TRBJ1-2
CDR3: CASSLGARTGTYGYTF
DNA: TGTGCCAGCAGCTTAGGGGCCCGGACAGGGACCTATGGCTACACCTTC

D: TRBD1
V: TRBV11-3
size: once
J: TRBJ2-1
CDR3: CASSPGTGDYNEQFF
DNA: TGTGCCAGCAGCCCAGGGACAGGTGACTACAATGAGCAGTTCTTC

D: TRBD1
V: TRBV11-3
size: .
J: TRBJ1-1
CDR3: CASSSRTGGTEAFF
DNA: TGTGCCAGCAGCTCACGAACAGGGGGCACTGAAGCTTTCTTT

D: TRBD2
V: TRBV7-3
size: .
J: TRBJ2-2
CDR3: CASSFGSGKGPGELFF
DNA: TGTGCCAGCAGCTTTGGTAGCGGGAAGGGACCCGGGGAGCTGTTTTTT

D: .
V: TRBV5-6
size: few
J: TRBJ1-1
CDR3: CASSSLLSTGKGTEAFF
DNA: TGTGCCAGCAGCTCCCTCCTCTCTACAGGGAAAGGCACTGAAGCTTTCTTT

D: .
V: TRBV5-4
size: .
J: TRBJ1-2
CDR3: CASRVGGPSYGYTF
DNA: TGTGCCAGCAGAGTCGGGGGGCCGAGCTATGGCTACACCTTC

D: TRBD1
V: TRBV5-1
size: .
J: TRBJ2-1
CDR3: CASSLATGQGLNEQFF
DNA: TGCGCCAGCAGCTTGGCTACTGGACAGGGCCTCAATGAGCAGTTCTTC

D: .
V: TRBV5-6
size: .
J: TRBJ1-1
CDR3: CASSLVGTGEAFF
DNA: TGTGCCAGCAGCTTGGTAGGTACAGGAGAAGCTTTCTTT

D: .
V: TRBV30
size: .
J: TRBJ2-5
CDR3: CAWSEWGAETQYF
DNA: TGTGCCTGGAGTGAGTGGGGCGCGGAGACCCAGTACTTC

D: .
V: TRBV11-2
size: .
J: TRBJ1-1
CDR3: CASSSGQPTRAFF
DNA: TGTGCCAGCAGCTCGGGACAACCCACACGAGCTTTCTTT

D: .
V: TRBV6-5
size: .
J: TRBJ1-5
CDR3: CASSLTGQSNQPQHF
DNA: TGTGCCAGCAGCCTCACAGGGCAAAGCAATCAGCCCCAGCATTTT

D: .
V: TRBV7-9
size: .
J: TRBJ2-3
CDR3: CASSFAQGFDRTDTQYF
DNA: TGTGCCAGCAGCTTTGCCCAGGGTTTTGACCGCACAGATACGCAGTATTTT

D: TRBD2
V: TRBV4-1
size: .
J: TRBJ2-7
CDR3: CASSPQASGITYEQYF
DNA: TGCGCCAGCAGCCCCCAGGCTAGCGGAATCACCTACGAGCAGTACTTC

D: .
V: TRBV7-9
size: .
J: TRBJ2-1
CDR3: CASSFRTGNEQFF
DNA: TGTGCCAGCAGCTTCAGGACGGGGAATGAGCAGTTCTTC

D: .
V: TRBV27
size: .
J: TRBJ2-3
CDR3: CASSSISGSRTDTQYF
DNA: TGTGCCAGCAGTTCCATTTCAGGGTCACGCACAGATACGCAGTATTTT

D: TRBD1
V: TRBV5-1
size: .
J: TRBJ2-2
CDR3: CASRGTGGNTGELFF
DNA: TGCGCCAGCCGGGGGACAGGGGGAAACACCGGGGAGCTGTTTTTT